Presented here are 28 T cell receptor beta chains from one specimen sequenced in a study of blood T cells in healthy people across ages. Primers used in a second PCR of roughly 7 to 12 cycles were a sample-barcoded 5' primer and a J-beta primer mix. MiXCR, applied by TCRdb to the 5' RACE reads, yields one record per CDR3 protein. Of 650,000 to 1,000,000 distinct CDR3 sequences detected, 46% appear once; the ten largest clones hold 15% to 20%. Sequenced: blood. The receptors stem from a man older than 75 in good health.

V usage is TRBV6-2 or TRBV6-3 and J usage is TRBJ2-1; D is unresolved. The germline gives CDR1 MNHEY, CDR2 SVGEGT. V shed 5 bases and J shed 0 bases, with 20 bases lying between them. CDR3 size: 18 residues. The CDR3 here is CASSLHLLGASSYNEQFF. The CDR3 DNA reads as TGTGCCAGCAGTCTTCACCTCCTCGGCGCTAGCTCCTACAATGAGCAGTTCTTC.

This clonotype was found many times. The rearrangement joins TRBV3-1 to TRBJ2-7; D is ambiguous. The CDR3 is 13 residues long. The germline V gene has CDR1 LGHDT and CDR2 YNNKEL (reference sequence). V was clipped by 1 base and J by 3 bases, with 7 bases between them. The CDR3 region is CASSQGTGYEQYF. The CDR3 DNA is TGTGCCAGCAGCCAAGGAACCGGCTACGAGCAGTACTTC.

The chain joins TRBV3-1 to TRBJ2-1, with 9 positions matching TRBD2. CDR1 is LGHDT and CDR2 is YNNKEL in the germline V gene (reference sequence). Trimming cost V 1 base and J 7 bases; bases outside gene matches: 8. The CDR3 is made up of 16 amino acids. The CDR3 DNA is TGTGCCAGCAGCCAAGGGGCGGGAGGGCCGAGGAATGAGCAGTTCTTC. Translation: CASSQGAGGPRNEQFF.

J is TRBJ2-1 and V is TRBV3-1; TRBD2 aligns across 7 bases. This CDR3 has 14 residues. Losses at the gene ends were 0 bases for V and 9 bases for J; bases not matched to a gene: 5. Germline assignment: CDR1 LGHDT and CDR2 YNNKEL (reference sequence). DNA for the CDR3: TGTGCCAGCAGCCAAGATGCTAGCGGAATTGAGCAGTTCTTC. Its translation: CASSQDASGIEQFF.

This chain joins TRBV12-3 or TRBV12-4 and TRBJ1-4, with a possible D match to TRBD1 (6 bases). The CDR3 loop spans 17 amino acids. V shed 4 bases and J shed 7 bases, with 22 bases lying between them. As DNA, the CDR3 is TGTGCCAGCAGTTCAGTGTCTACGGGGGCGCGGAGTGAAAAACTGTTTTTT. It yields the protein CASSSVSTGARSEKLFF.

This clonotype came up many times. This rearrangement joins TRBV29-1 to TRBJ2-5, with D uncertain. The V end lost 5 bases, the J end lost 6 bases, and 16 bases lay between the germline ends. CDR1 is SQVTM and CDR2 is ANQGSEA in the germline V gene. CDR3 size: 13 residues. The CDR3 spells CSVCVISGKTQYF. CDR3 DNA: TGCAGCGTTTGCGTGATCTCCGGAAAGACCCAGTACTTC.

This clonotype was picked up many times. This chain joins TRBV7-2 and TRBJ2-5; possible D gene TRBD2, 6 bases. From germline, CDR1 is SGHTA and CDR2 FQGNSA. CDR3 size: 14 residues. V lost 4 bases, J lost 6 bases, and 15 bases lay in between. The CDR3 DNA reads as TGTGCCAGCAGCTCCAAGGAGGGTCGGCAGACCCAGTACTTC. It codes for CASSSKEGRQTQYF.

The chain couples TRBV27 to TRBJ1-2, with D hard to call. The V and J ends lost 2 bases and 0 bases respectively, with 10 bases between them. Looked up from germline, CDR1 is MNHEY and CDR2 is SMNVEV (reference sequence). This CDR3 region has 15 residues. CDR3 in amino acids: CASSLRVGANYGYTF. The CDR3 DNA sequence: TGTGCCAGCAGTTTACGGGTAGGAGCTAACTATGGCTACACCTTC.

The gene calls are TRBV6-1 and TRBJ1-2; TRBD1 might be the D (5 bases). Germline V gives CDR1 MNHNS, CDR2 SASEGT. There are 14 residues in the CDR3. Trimming pared 6 bases from V and 5 bases from J, leaving 16 bases between. CDR3 in amino acids: CASSPVGGVYGYTF. CDR3 nucleotides: TGTGCCAGCAGCCCCGTTGGGGGAGTATATGGCTACACCTTC.

The V gene is TRBV6-2 or TRBV6-3, the J gene TRBJ2-7, with 7 positions matching TRBD1. The J call is uncertain, as TRBJ2-5 better fits the DNA end. The CDR3 is made up of 14 amino acids. Germline V gene data show CDR1 as MNHEY and CDR2 as SVGEGT. CDR3 in amino acids: CASSRQTGTKTQYF. DNA of the CDR3: TGTGCCAGCAGTCGTCAGACAGGGACAAAGACCCAGTACTTC.

The gene calls are TRBV7-2 and TRBJ2-4; 15 nucleotides line up with TRBD2. CDR1 is SGHTA and CDR2 is FQGNSA in the germline V gene. The CDR3 totals 16 residues. V gave up 4 bases and J gave up 7 bases; unmatched junction bases: 5. The CDR3 bases are TGTGCCAGCAGCTCCCGCGGGACTAGCGGGAGGAACATTCAGTACTTC. It specifies CASSSRGTSGRNIQYF. Filled out from reference TRBV7-2 and TRBJ2-4, the complete variable domain reads GAGVSQSPSNKVTEKGKDVELRCDPISGHTALYWYRQSLGQGLEFLIYFQGNSAPDKSGLPSDRFSAERTGGSVSTLTIQRTQQEDSAVYLCASSSRGTSGRNIQYFGAGTRLSVL.

Details on this clonotype: A much larger clone sits a single nucleotide away, making a read error possible. This chain joins TRBV29-1 and TRBJ2-4; 13 bases agree with TRBD2. CDR1 and CDR2 (germline): SQVTM, ANQGSEA. J gave up 6 bases and V 1 base, and 0 bases lay outside the gene matches. This CDR3 region has 14 residues. CDR3 protein: CSVEGTSGGNIQYF. For the CDR3, the DNA is TGCAGCGTTGAAGGGACTAGCGGGGGAAACATTCAGTACTTC.

In this sample, this clonotype turned up many times. The chain recombines TRBV20-1 with TRBJ2-7, with D possibly being TRBD2 (6 bases). The germline V gene encodes CDR1 DFQATT and CDR2 SNEGSKA (reference sequence). The V gene lost 0 bases and the J gene lost 7 bases, with 25 bases spanning the gap. The CDR3 consists of 17 residues. This CDR3 reads CSARDLRGGASSGEQYF. The DNA of the CDR3 is TGCAGTGCTAGAGATCTGCGTGGAGGGGCTTCGAGCGGGGAGCAGTACTTC.

The chain carries TRBV6-5 and TRBJ1-1, with D unclear. V was shortened by 7 bases and J by 4 bases, with 13 bases between the two germline ends. This CDR3 comprises 13 residues. In germline, CDR1 is MNHEY, CDR2 SVGAGI. The CDR3 DNA sequence: TGTGCCAGCACGGTTCAGGCCGGCACTGAAGCTTTCTTT. It yields the protein CASTVQAGTEAFF.

The chain has TRBV2 and TRBJ2-7; 8 bases are a match to TRBD2. The J segment lost 3 bases and the V segment lost 5 bases, leaving 12 bases of the junction unmatched. Germline CDR1 and CDR2: SNHLY and FYNNEI. The CDR3 runs 16 residues. Here the CDR3 DNA reads TGTGCCAGCAGTTTCACATCGGGAGGGGGAGTCTACGAGCAGTACTTC. It encodes CASSFTSGGGVYEQYF.

This clonotype was detected only a few times. The chain couples TRBV5-1 to TRBJ2-3; 11 bases line up with TRBD1. The CDR3 extends over 16 amino acids. The ends lost 4 bases at V and 3 bases at J; junction bases unmatched: 7. Per the germline V gene, CDR1 is SGHRS and CDR2 is YFSETQ. This CDR3 reads CASSVIGTGGTDTQYF. Here the CDR3 DNA reads TGCGCCAGCAGCGTAATCGGGACAGGGGGAACAGATACGCAGTATTTT.

The V call is TRBV9, the J call TRBJ2-3; 13 bases are shared with TRBD2. Germline assignment: CDR1 SGDLS and CDR2 YYNGEE. Unmatched junction bases numbered 1, after V lost 2 bases and J lost 1 base. CDR3 length: 16 residues. The CDR3 sequence: CASSVGLAGGTDTQYF. As DNA, the CDR3 is TGTGCCAGCAGCGTTGGACTAGCGGGGGGCACAGATACGCAGTATTTT. Using reference TRBV9 and TRBJ2-3 for the parts outside the CDR3, the full variable domain is DSGVTQTPKHLITATGQRVTLRCSPRSGDLSVYWYQQSLDQGLQFLIQYYNGEERAKGNILERFSAQQFPDLHSELNLSSLELGDSALYFCASSVGLAGGTDTQYFGPGTRLTVL.

A few counts support this clonotype. This chain connects TRBV12-1 to TRBJ2-5; the DNA was not used to check the table's D call, TRBD1. TRBV12-1 is a pseudogene. The CDR3 covers 15 residues. CDR3 bases: TGTGCCAGCAGCTCCAGGGCCCCCGGGAAAGAGACCCAGTACTTC. As protein: CASSSRAPGKETQYF.

This rearrangement joins TRBV29-1 to TRBJ2-7, with 7 positions matching TRBD2. The CDR3 runs 12 residues. The junction had 5 bases not matched to a gene; V was cut back by 4 bases and J by 5 bases. Germline-derived CDR1 and CDR2 are SQVTM and ANQGSEA. The CDR3 loop reads CSVVLAGHEQYF. CDR3 DNA sequence: TGCAGCGTTGTTTTAGCGGGCCACGAGCAGTACTTC.

At least ten counts were recorded for this clonotype. The chain has TRBV5-1 and TRBJ2-3; 8 bases align to TRBD1. J gave up 4 bases and V 0 bases, and 4 bases lay outside the gene matches. Germline-derived CDR1 and CDR2 are SGHRS and YFSETQ. CDR3 length: 15 residues. The CDR3 reads CASSLEQGAADTQYF. CDR3 in DNA: TGCGCCAGCAGCTTGGAGCAGGGGGCGGCAGATACGCAGTATTTT.

This chain links TRBV21-1 with TRBJ1-5; the table calls TRBD1, which could not be checked here. TRBV21-1 is termed a pseudogene. This CDR3 is 16 amino acids long. Written as DNA, the CDR3 is TGTGCCAGCAGCACACGCCCGGGACAGGGATATCAGCCCCAGCATTTT. It is translated as CASSTRPGQGYQPQHF.

This chain joins TRBV25-1 and TRBJ2-5; the D is unclear. V was pared by 6 bases and J by 5 bases, with 10 bases between. CDR1 and CDR2 from the germline V gene are MGHDK and SYGVNS. The CDR3 runs 12 residues. CDR3 coding DNA: TGTGCCAGCAGCTCCCTGGCCGAGACCCAGTACTTC. Amino acid sequence: CASSSLAETQYF. The complete variable domain, with remaining parts taken from reference TRBV25-1 and TRBJ2-5, reads EADIYQTPRYLVIGTGKKITLECSQTMGHDKMYWYQQDPGMELHLIHYSYGVNSTEKGDLSSESTVSRIRTEHFPLTLESARPSHTSQYLCASSSLAETQYFGPGTRLLVL.

CDR3 DNA sequence: TGTGCCAGCAGGCGATCCGGGACAGGGGAGTACAATGAGCAGTTCTTC. This gives the protein CASRRSGTGEYNEQFF. This sequence joins TRBV6-2 or TRBV6-3 and TRBJ2-1; 10 bases fit TRBD1. The CDR3 is 16 amino acids. J lost 4 bases, V lost 6 bases, and 9 bases had no gene match. CDR1 is MNHEY, CDR2 SVGEGT, per germline.

This sequence joins TRBV10-3 and TRBJ2-7; D is possibly TRBD2 (6 bases). Trimming cost V 5 bases and J 7 bases, with 27 bases left between them. Germline values: CDR1 ENHRY, CDR2 SYGVKD. The CDR3 runs 17 residues. CDR3 DNA sequence: TGTGCCATCAGTAGAGGAGGGATAATGGCTGGGGTTGGTGAGCAGTACTTC. This encodes CAISRGGIMAGVGEQYF.

This clonotype was picked up a small number of times. CDR3 loop: CASSPNSGETQYF. CDR3 nucleotide sequence: TGTGCCAGCAGCCCAAATTCGGGCGAGACCCAGTACTTC. This chain joins TRBV11-3 and TRBJ2-5; no reliable D call. There are 13 residues in the CDR3. Germline V gene lookup returns CDR1 SGHNT and CDR2 YENEEA. Trimming removed 5 bases from V and 5 bases from J, with 12 bases in between.

This clonotype was observed a handful of times. The rearrangement links TRBV18 to TRBJ2-7; D is perhaps TRBD1 or TRBD2 (6 bases each). This CDR3 contains 15 residues. The ends were cut back, 2 bases at V and 2 bases at J, with 13 bases in the middle. Germline V gives CDR1 KGHSH, CDR2 LQKENI. The CDR3 region is CASSPGGGSTYEQYF. For the CDR3, the DNA is TGTGCCAGCTCACCAGGAGGGGGGTCTACCTACGAGCAGTACTTC.

The chain is built from TRBV5-1 and TRBJ1-1; D is perhaps TRBD1 (6 bases). The CDR3 runs to 15 residues. Per the germline V gene, CDR1 is SGHRS and CDR2 is YFSETQ. Deletions cut 0 bases from V and 7 bases from J, with 16 bases between. The CDR3 is CASSLGVAGDYEAFF. As DNA, the CDR3 is TGCGCCAGCAGCTTGGGAGTGGCAGGGGACTATGAAGCTTTCTTT.

This clonotype was counted many times. J is TRBJ2-7 and V is TRBV20-1; 7 bases align to TRBD2. Looked up from germline, CDR1 is DFQATT and CDR2 is SNEGSKA (reference sequence). The trim removed 1 base at V and 4 bases at J, leaving 7 bases unmatched. This CDR3 has 14 amino acids. The CDR3 sequence: CSARVAGVTYEQYF. The CDR3 DNA is TGCAGTGCTAGAGTGGCGGGAGTGACGTACGAGCAGTACTTC.